The 7 T cell receptor beta chains below come from one sample, sequenced in a study of control samples from healthy donors and cancer patients. Here immunoSEQ multiplex PCR was the method, and the copy in TCRdb shows in-frame clones only, minus some. The top ten hold about 11% of the sample, which has some 140,000 clones, 92% seen once. The sequencing sample was made of blood. These receptors all stem from a man under 40 in good health.

This rearrangement joins TRBV27 to TRBJ2-7; the match to TRBD2 covers 7 bases. CDR3 length equals 14 residues. Per germline, CDR1 MNHEY and CDR2 SMNVEV (reference sequence). V shed 4 bases and J 2 bases; nucleotides not matched to a gene: 5. The CDR3 spells CASSSTGLTYEQYF. In DNA, the CDR3 is TGTGCCAGCAGTTCGACGGGACTAACCTACGAGCAGTACTTC.

V usage is TRBV7-9 and J usage is TRBJ2-7; tentatively, D is TRBD1 (6 bases). The V end was cut by 6 bases, the J end by 3 bases, with 12 bases between. CDR3 length: 13 residues. The germline V gene has CDR1 SEHNR and CDR2 FQNEAQ (reference sequence). CDR3 DNA sequence: TGTGCCAGCAGTTATAAACAGGGCTACGAGCAGTACTTC. Encoded protein: CASSYKQGYEQYF. The full variable domain, completed using reference TRBV7-9 and TRBJ2-7, is DTGVSQNPRHKITKRGQNVTFRCDPISEHNRLYWYRQTLGQGPEFLTYFQNEAQLEKSRLLSDRFSAERPKGSFSTLEIQRTEQGDSAMYLCASSYKQGYEQYFGPGTRLTVT.

The CDR3 sequence: CASTPRTGNYGYTF. In nucleotides, the CDR3 is TGTGCCAGCACACCAAGGACAGGGAACTATGGCTACACCTTC. This rearrangement joins TRBV2 to TRBJ1-2, with 8 positions matching TRBD1. Germline V lookup: CDR1 SNHLY, CDR2 FYNNEI. The length of the CDR3 is 14 residues. V trimming: 7 bases; J trimming: 2 bases; junction bases outside the gene matches: 6.

The chain joins TRBV19 to TRBJ2-5; D ambiguous. The CDR3 runs to 16 residues. V gave up 4 bases and J gave up 4 bases, with 19 bases separating them. Germline loops: CDR1 LNHDA, CDR2 SQIVND (reference sequence). The CDR3 bases are TGTGCCAGTAGTAAATTCGGCCCAATCGACCCAGAGACCCAGTACTTC. It encodes CASSKFGPIDPETQYF.

Points on this clone: Other DNA sequences in the sample encode the same CDR3. The chain recombines TRBV7-9 with TRBJ2-3; D gene unclear. The ends were cut back, 3 bases at V and 3 bases at J, with 7 bases in the middle. The CDR3 is made up of 13 amino acids. Germline CDR1 SEHNR, CDR2 FQNEAQ (reference sequence). This CDR3 reads CASSLVGTDTQYF. The CDR3 DNA reads TGTGCCAGCAGCTTGGTAGGAACAGATACGCAGTATTTT.

The gene calls are TRBV28 and TRBJ1-5; D possibly corresponds to TRBD1 (5 bases). Germline CDR1 MDHEN, CDR2 SYDVKM. CDR3 length: 16 residues. The V end lost 1 base, the J end lost 7 bases, and 17 bases lay between the germline ends. This CDR3 is CASSLYQGDPNQPQHF. In nucleotides, the CDR3 is TGTGCCAGCAGTTTATATCAAGGGGATCCTAACCAGCCCCAGCATTTT.

CDR3 region: CASSPSTGGVEAFF. The CDR3 nucleotides are TGTGCCAGCTCACCATCGACAGGGGGCGTTGAAGCTTTCTTT. The gene calls are TRBV18 and TRBJ1-1; 10 positions agree with TRBD1. CDR1 is KGHSH and CDR2 is LQKENI in the germline V gene. This CDR3 has 14 amino acids. With 2 bases clipped from V and 7 bases from J, the junction kept 4 bases outside the gene matches.